The clone carrying this T cell receptor beta chain was recorded a few times. Its cognate antigen is unknown. Template switching introduced a universal primer site, and the cDNA bore unique molecular identifiers. TCRdb passed the 5' RACE reads through MiXCR, listing each CDR3 protein once. Among a few hundred thousand distinct CDR3 sequences listed, about 8% were seen once. This entry belongs to a study of identical twins. General observations from the study: Insertions were fewer in abundant cord blood beta clonotypes, whereas memory repertoires showed none of this pattern. Conclusions were drawn cross-sectionally by statistical analysis, without following the same donors. Out-of-frame alpha sequences that twins shared showed excess low generation probability.

The CDR3 spans 14 residues. Per germline, CDR1 SGHAT and CDR2 FQNNGV. Trimming shortened V by 0 bases and J by 3 bases, and 7 bases separated the two germline ends. These data also featured in a second study, about yellow fever vaccine responses in identical twins.

Input material: memory (CD45RO+) T cells sorted from blood. The sequence came from a woman in her late teens or twenties in good health. The chain recombines TRBV11-2 with TRBJ2-3; D is uncertain. DNA for the CDR3: TGTGCCAGCAGCTTAGATGTGGGGACAGATACGCAGTATTTT. Residues: CASSLDVGTDTQYF.